Each of the 11 T cell receptor beta chains below was sequenced from the same sample in a study of blood T cells in healthy people across ages. Primed by a sample-barcoded 5' primer and a J-beta primer mix, a second PCR proceeded for 7 to 11 cycles. In TCRdb, the 5' RACE reads were re-called with MiXCR into one record per CDR3 protein. The repertoire has about 670,000 distinct CDR3 sequences, 40% to 45% of them found once; the top ten carry around 32%. Sequencing used blood. These receptors were obtained from a man at least 80 years old in good health.

This chain connects TRBV20-1 to TRBJ2-5; 9 nucleotides line up with TRBD1. CDR1 is DFQATT and CDR2 is SNEGSKA in the germline V gene (reference sequence). The CDR3 runs to 15 residues. V dropped 8 bases and J dropped 11; count of bases not matched to a gene: 21. The CDR3 is CSTLEGQGLSDEQYF. The CDR3 DNA follows: TGCAGTACACTAGAGGGACAGGGTCTCAGCGATGAGCAGTACTTC.

This clonotype occurred once. V gene TRBV10-1 combines with J gene TRBJ2-1, with 7 nucleotides matching TRBD2. V shed 0 bases and J 4 bases; nucleotides not matched to a gene: 3. This CDR3 contains 15 residues. Germline CDR1 WNHNN, CDR2 SYGVQD (reference sequence). This CDR3 reads CASSESSSGYNEQFF. CDR3 DNA sequence: TGCGCCAGCAGTGAGTCCTCTAGCGGTTACAATGAGCAGTTCTTC.

Concerning this clonotype: This may be a read error, as it is one base from a much larger clone. The chain joins TRBV10-3 to TRBJ2-1; possibly TRBD1 for D (6 bases). The V gene's germline CDR1 is ENHRY and CDR2 SYGVKD. The CDR3 is 15 residues long. V was clipped by 6 bases and J by 11 bases, with 23 bases between them. The CDR3, as DNA: TGTGCCATCAGCGGGACACCACCTACTACAAATAAGCAGTTCTTC. It is translated as CAISGTPPTTNKQFF.

This clonotype was recorded at least ten times. The CDR3 sequence: CASSPGGTLETQYF. The CDR3, as DNA: TGTGCCAGCAGTCCAGGGGGCACGTTGGAGACCCAGTACTTC. This chain connects TRBV28 to TRBJ2-5; 8 positions match TRBD1. Trimming took 5 bases from V and 5 from J; bases not matched to a gene: 7. CDR1 is MDHEN, CDR2 SYDVKM, per germline. The CDR3 runs 14 residues.

The CDR3 loop is CSARDEERTYEQYF. The CDR3 DNA reads TGCAGTGCTAGAGATGAAGAGCGTACCTACGAGCAGTACTTC. V is TRBV20-1 and J is TRBJ2-7; D is unclear. This CDR3 has 14 amino acids. Germline lookup yields CDR1 DFQATT and CDR2 SNEGSKA (reference sequence). The V end was cut by 0 bases, the J end by 2 bases, with 11 bases between.

This clonotype was seen more than once but under ten times. The rearrangement uses TRBV7-8 and TRBJ1-1, with 7 positions matching TRBD1. Unmatched junction bases numbered 5, after V lost 3 bases and J lost 4 bases. Looked up from germline, CDR1 is SGHVS and CDR2 is FQNEAQ. The CDR3 runs to 14 residues. The CDR3 reads CASSLEGASTEAFF. The CDR3 bases are TGTGCCAGCAGCTTGGAGGGGGCGAGCACTGAAGCTTTCTTT.

The J gene is TRBJ2-1, the V gene TRBV7-2, with TRBD2 identical over 12 bases. V lost 6 bases and J lost 11; bases outside the gene matches: 5. CDR3 length equals 13 residues. In germline, CDR1 is SGHTA, CDR2 FQGNSA. This CDR3 is CASRPGLAGKQFF. The CDR3 bases are TGTGCCAGCAGGCCCGGACTAGCGGGGAAGCAGTTCTTC.

This clonotype appeared a few times. The V call is TRBV11-2, the J call TRBJ1-2; 9 nucleotides agree with TRBD1. The V gene's germline CDR1 is SGHAT and CDR2 FQNNGV. This CDR3 is 15 amino acids long. V dropped 5 bases and J dropped 5; count of bases not matched to a gene: 9. CDR3 sequence (DNA): TGTGCCAGCAGCAGGGGACAGGGAAAGGCTTATGGCTACACCTTC. The encoded protein is CASSRGQGKAYGYTF.

This clonotype was picked up a small number of times. This chain uses TRBV3-1 with TRBJ2-7; 7 bases match TRBD2. The CDR3 is 16 residues long. Germline V gene data show CDR1 as LGHDT and CDR2 as YNNKEL (reference sequence). Germline trimming cut 0 bases from V and 3 bases from J; bases unmatched to any gene: 8. The CDR3 here is CASSQDQASGVYEQYF. DNA for the CDR3: TGTGCCAGCAGCCAAGATCAGGCTAGCGGAGTCTACGAGCAGTACTTC.

V usage is TRBV5-5 and J usage is TRBJ2-7; D gene ambiguous. The J call may be in error: the DNA end matches TRBJ2-5 better. CDR3 size: 15 residues. CDR1 and CDR2 from the germline V gene are SGHKS and YYEKEE (reference sequence). CDR3 loop: CASSLEVRRKETQYF. CDR3 nucleotide sequence: TGTGCCAGCAGCTTGGAGGTCAGGAGAAAAGAGACCCAGTACTTC.

The sample holds many counts of this clonotype. The chain uses TRBV12-3 or TRBV12-4 and TRBJ2-2; D uncertain. V lost 3 bases and J 0 bases, leaving 8 bases between the germline ends. This CDR3 is 15 amino acids long. This chain's CDR3 is CASSFGWPNTGELFF. The CDR3 coding sequence is TGTGCCAGCAGTTTCGGTTGGCCGAACACCGGGGAGCTGTTTTTT.